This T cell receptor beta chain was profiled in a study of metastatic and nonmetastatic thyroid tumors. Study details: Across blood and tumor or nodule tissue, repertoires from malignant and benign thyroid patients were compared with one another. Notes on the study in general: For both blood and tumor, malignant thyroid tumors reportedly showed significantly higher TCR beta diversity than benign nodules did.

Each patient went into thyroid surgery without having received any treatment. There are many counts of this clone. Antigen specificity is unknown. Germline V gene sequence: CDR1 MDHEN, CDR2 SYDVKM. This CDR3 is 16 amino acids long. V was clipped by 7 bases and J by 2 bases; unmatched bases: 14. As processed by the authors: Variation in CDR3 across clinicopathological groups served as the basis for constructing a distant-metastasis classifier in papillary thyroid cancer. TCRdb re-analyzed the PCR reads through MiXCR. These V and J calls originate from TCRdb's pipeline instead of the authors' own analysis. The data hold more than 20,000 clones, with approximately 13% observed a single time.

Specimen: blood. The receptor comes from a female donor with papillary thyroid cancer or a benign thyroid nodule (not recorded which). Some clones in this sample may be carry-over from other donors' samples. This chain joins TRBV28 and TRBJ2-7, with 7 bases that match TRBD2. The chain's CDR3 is CASIPPSGKGAYEQYF. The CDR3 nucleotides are TGTGCCAGCATCCCTCCTAGCGGAAAGGGTGCCTACGAGCAGTACTTC. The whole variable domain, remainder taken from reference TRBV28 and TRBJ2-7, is DVKVTQSSRYLVKRTGEKVFLECVQDMDHENMFWYRQDPGLGLRLIYFSYDVKMKEKGDIPEGYSVSREKKERFSLILESASTNQTSMYLCASIPPSGKGAYEQYFGPGTRLTVT.